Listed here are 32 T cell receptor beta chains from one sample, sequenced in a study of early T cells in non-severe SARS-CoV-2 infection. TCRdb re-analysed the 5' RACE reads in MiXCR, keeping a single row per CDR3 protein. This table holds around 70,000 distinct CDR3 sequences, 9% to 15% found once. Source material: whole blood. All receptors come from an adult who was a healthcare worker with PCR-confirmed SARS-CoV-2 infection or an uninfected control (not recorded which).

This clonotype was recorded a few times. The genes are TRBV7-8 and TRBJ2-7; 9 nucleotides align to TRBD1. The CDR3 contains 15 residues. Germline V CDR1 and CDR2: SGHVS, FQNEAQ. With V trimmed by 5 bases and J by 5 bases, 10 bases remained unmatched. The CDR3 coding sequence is TGTGCCAGCAGCACCGGGGACAGGGCGGGAAACGAGCAGTACTTC. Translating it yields CASSTGDRAGNEQYF.

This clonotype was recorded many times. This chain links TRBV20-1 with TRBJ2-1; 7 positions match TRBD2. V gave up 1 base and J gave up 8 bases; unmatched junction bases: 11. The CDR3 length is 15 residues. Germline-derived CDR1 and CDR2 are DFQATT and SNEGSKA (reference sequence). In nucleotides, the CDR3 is TGCAGTGCTAGAGCCACCCTAGCGGTTTACGATGAGCAGTTCTTC. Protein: CSARATLAVYDEQFF.

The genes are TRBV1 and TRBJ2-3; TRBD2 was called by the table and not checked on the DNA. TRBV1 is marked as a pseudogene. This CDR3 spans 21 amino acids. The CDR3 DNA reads TGCACCAGCAGCCAAGAAGGCGGGTCGCCTAGCGGGGGGCCTAGCACAGATACGCAGTATTTT. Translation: CTSSQEGGSPSGGPSTDTQYF.

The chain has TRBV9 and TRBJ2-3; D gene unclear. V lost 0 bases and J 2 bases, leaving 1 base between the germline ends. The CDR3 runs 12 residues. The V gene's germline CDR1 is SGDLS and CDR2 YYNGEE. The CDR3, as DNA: TGTGCCAGCAGCGTAGACACAGATACGCAGTATTTT. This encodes CASSVDTDTQYF.

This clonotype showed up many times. This chain's CDR3 is CASSPWGPTGDQPQHF. The CDR3 DNA sequence: TGTGCCAGCAGCCCCTGGGGGCCCACAGGGGATCAGCCCCAGCATTTT. The chain joins TRBV12-3 or TRBV12-4 to TRBJ1-5; 7 nucleotides agree with TRBD1. This CDR3 contains 16 residues. J was trimmed by 5 bases and V by 6 bases; bases with no gene match: 13.

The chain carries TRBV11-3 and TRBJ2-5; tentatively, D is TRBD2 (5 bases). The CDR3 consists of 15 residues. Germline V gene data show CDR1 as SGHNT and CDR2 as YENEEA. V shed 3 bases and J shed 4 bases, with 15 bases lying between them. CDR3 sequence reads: CASSLGRTFGETQYF. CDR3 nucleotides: TGTGCCAGCAGCTTGGGCCGGACTTTCGGAGAGACCCAGTACTTC.

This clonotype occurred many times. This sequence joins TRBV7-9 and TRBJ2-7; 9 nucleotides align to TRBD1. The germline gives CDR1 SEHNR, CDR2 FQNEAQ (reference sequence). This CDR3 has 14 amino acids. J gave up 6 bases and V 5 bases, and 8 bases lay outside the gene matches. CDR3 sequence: CASSLRDRDSEQYF. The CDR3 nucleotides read TGTGCCAGCAGCCTCCGGGACAGGGACTCCGAGCAGTACTTC.

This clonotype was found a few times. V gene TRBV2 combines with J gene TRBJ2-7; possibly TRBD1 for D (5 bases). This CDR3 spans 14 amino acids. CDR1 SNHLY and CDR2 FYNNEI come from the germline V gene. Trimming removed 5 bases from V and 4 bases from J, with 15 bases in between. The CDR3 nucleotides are TGTGCCAGCAGTACAGACAGCCTTTCTTACGAGCAGTACTTC. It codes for CASSTDSLSYEQYF.

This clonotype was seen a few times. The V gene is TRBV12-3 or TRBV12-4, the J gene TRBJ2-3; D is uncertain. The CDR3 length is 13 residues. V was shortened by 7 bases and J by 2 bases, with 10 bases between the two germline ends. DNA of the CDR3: TGTGCCAGCACCCCCGCTCTCACAGATACGCAGTATTTT. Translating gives CASTPALTDTQYF.

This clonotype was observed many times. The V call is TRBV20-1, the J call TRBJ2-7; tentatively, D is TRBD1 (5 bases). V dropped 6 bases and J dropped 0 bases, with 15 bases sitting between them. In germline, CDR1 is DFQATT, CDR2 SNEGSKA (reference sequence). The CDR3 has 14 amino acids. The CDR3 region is CSAGDRPSSYEQYF. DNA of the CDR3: TGCAGTGCCGGAGACAGACCTAGCTCCTACGAGCAGTACTTC.

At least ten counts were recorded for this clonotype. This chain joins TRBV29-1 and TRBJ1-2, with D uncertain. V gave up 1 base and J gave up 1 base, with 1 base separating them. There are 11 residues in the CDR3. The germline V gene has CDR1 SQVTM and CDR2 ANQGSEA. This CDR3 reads CSVEVNYGYTF. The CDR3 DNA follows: TGCAGCGTTGAAGTTAACTATGGCTACACCTTC.

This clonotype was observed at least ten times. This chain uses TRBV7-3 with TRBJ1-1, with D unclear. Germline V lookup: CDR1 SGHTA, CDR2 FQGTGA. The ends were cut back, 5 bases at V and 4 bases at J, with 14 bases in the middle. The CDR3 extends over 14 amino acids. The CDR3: CASSMTPSSTEAFF. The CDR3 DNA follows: TGTGCCAGCAGCATGACCCCCTCCAGCACTGAAGCTTTCTTT. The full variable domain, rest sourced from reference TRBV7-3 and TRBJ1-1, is GAGVSQTPSNKVTEKGKYVELRCDPISGHTALYWYRQSLGQGPEFLIYFQGTGAADDSGLPNDRFFAVRPEGSVSTLKIQRTERGDSAVYLCASSMTPSSTEAFFGQGTRLTVV.

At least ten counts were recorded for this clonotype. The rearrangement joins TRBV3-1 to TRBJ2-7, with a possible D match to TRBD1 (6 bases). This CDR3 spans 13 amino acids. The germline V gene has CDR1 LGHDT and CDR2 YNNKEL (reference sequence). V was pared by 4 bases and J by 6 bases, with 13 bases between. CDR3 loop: CASSRGTMSEQYF. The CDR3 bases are TGTGCCAGCAGCCGTGGGACAATGAGCGAGCAGTACTTC.

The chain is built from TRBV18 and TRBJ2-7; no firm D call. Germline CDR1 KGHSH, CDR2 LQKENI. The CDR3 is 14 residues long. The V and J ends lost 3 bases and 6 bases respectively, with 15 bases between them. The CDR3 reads CASSPGVSRVEQYF. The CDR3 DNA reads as TGTGCCAGCTCACCGGGCGTCTCTAGGGTCGAGCAGTACTTC.

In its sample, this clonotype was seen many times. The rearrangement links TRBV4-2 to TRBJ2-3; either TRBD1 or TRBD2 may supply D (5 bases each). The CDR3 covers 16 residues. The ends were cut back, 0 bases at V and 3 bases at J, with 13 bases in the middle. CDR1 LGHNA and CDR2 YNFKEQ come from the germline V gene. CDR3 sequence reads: CASSQDWGRGTDTQYF. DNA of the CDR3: TGTGCCAGCAGCCAAGACTGGGGGAGAGGGACAGATACGCAGTATTTT.

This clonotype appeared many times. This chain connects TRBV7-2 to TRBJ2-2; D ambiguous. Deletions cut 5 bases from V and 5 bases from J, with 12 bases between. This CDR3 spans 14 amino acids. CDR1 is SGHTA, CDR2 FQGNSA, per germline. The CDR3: CASSGYKWTGELFF. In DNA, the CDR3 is TGTGCCAGCAGCGGGTACAAGTGGACCGGGGAGCTGTTTTTT.

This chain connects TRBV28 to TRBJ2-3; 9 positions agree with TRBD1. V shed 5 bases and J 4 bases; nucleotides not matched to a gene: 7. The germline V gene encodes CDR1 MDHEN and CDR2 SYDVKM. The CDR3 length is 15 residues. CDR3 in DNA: TGTGCCAGCAGTCGTACAGGGGGCACGGCAGATACGCAGTATTTT. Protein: CASSRTGGTADTQYF.

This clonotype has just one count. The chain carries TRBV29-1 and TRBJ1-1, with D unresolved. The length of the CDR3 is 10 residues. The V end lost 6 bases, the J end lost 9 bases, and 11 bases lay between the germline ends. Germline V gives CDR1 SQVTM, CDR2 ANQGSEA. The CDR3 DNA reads TGCAGCGTCCAAGAAGGGAAAGCTTTCTTT. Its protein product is CSVQEGKAFF. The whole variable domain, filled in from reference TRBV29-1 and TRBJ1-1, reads SAVISQKPSRDICQRGTSLTIQCQVDSQVTMMFWYRQQPGQSLTLIATANQGSEATYESGFVIDKFPISRPNLTFSTLTVSNMSPEDSSIYLCSVQEGKAFFGQGTRLTVV.

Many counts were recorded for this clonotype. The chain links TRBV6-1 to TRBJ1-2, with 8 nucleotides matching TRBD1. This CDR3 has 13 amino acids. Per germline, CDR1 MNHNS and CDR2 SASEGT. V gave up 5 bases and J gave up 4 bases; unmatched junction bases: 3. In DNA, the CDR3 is TGTGCCAGCAGTATAGGACAGGGCTATGGCTACACCTTC. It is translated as CASSIGQGYGYTF.

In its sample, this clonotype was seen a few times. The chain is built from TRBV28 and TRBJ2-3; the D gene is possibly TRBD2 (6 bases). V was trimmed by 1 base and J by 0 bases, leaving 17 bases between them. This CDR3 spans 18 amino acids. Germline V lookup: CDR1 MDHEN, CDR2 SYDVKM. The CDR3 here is CASSLSSGLGSSTDTQYF. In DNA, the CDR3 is TGTGCCAGCAGTTTATCGTCGGGACTGGGATCAAGCACAGATACGCAGTATTTT.

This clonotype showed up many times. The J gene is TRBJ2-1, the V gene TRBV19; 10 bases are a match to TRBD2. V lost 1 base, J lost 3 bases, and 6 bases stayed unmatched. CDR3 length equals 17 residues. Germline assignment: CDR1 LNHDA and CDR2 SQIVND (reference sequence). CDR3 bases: TGTGCCAGTAGTATAGCGAGCGGGAGGGCTTTCTACAATGAGCAGTTCTTC. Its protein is CASSIASGRAFYNEQFF.

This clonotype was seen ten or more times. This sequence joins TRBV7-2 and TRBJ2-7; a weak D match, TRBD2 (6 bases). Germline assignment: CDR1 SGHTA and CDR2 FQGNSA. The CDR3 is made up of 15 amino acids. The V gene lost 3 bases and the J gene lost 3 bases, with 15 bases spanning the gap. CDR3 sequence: CASSLTAGTDYEQYF. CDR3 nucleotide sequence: TGTGCCAGCAGCTTGACAGCGGGCACGGACTACGAGCAGTACTTC.

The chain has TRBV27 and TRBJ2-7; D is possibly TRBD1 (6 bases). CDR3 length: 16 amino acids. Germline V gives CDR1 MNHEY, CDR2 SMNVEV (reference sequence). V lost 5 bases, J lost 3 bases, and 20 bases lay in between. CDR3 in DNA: TGTGCCAGCAGTCAAACCCGGGACACGGGGTACTACGAGCAGTACTTC. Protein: CASSQTRDTGYYEQYF.

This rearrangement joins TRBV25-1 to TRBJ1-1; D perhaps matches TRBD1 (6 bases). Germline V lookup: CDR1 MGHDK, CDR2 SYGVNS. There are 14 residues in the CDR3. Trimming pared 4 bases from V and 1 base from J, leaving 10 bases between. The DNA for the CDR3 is TGTGCCAGCAGTGCGCCGGGACAGAACACTGAAGCTTTCTTT. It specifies CASSAPGQNTEAFF.

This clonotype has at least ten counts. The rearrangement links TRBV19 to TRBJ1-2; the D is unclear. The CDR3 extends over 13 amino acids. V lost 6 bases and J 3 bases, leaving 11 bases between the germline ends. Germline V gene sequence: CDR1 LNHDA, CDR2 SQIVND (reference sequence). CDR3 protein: CASRPEPYYGYTF. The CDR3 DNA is TGTGCCAGTAGGCCAGAACCCTACTATGGCTACACCTTC.

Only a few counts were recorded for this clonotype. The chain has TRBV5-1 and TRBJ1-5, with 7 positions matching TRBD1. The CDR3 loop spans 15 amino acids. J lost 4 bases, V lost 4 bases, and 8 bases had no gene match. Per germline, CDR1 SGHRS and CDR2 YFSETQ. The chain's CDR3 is CASSREGQLNQPQHF. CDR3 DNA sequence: TGCGCCAGCAGCAGAGAGGGACAGCTGAATCAGCCCCAGCATTTT. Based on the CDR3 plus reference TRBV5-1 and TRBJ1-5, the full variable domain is KAGVTQTPRYLIKTRGQQVTLSCSPISGHRSVSWYQQTPGQGLQFLFEYFSETQRNKGNFPGRFSGRQFSNSRSEMNVSTLELGDSALYLCASSREGQLNQPQHFGDGTRLSIL.

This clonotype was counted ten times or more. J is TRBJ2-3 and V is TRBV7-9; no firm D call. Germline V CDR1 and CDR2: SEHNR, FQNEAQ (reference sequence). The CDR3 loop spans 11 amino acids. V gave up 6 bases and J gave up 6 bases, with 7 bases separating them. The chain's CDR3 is CASSPPDTQYF. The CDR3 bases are TGTGCCAGCAGTCCCCCGGATACGCAGTATTTT.

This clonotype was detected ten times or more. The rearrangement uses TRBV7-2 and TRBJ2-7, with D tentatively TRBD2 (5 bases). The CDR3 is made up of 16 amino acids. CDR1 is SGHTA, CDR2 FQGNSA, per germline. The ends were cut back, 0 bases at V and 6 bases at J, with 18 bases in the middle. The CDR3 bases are TGTGCCAGCAGCTTAGCGGAGGTGGCAGTCCTCCGCGAGCAGTACTTC. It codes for CASSLAEVAVLREQYF.

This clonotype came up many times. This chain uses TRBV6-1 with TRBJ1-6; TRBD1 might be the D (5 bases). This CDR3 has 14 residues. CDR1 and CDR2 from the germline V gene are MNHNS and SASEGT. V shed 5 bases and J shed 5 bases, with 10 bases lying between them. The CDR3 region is CASSQGRDNSPLHF. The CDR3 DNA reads TGTGCCAGCAGTCAGGGACGGGATAATTCACCCCTCCACTTT.

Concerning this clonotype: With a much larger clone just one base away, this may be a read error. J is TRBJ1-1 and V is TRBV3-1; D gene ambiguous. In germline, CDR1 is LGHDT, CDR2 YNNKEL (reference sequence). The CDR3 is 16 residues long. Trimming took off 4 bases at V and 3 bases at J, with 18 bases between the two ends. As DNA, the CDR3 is TGTGCCAGCAGCCCAACCCATGGGTTTGGGGACACTGAAGCTTTCTTT. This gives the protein CASSPTHGFGDTEAFF.

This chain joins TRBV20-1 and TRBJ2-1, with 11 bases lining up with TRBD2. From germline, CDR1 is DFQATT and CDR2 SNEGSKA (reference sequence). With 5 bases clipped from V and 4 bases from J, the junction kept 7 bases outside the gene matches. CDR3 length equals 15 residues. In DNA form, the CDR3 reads TGCAGTGCTGACCCACTAGCGGGAGCTTACAATGAGCAGTTCTTC. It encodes CSADPLAGAYNEQFF.

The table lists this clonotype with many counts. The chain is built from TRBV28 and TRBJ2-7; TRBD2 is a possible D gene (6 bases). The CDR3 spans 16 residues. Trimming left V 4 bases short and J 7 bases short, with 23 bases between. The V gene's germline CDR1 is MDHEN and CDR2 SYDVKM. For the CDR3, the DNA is TGTGCCAGCAGTTCTAACCCGTTTACTAGCAGGGTGGAGCAGTACTTC. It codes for CASSSNPFTSRVEQYF.